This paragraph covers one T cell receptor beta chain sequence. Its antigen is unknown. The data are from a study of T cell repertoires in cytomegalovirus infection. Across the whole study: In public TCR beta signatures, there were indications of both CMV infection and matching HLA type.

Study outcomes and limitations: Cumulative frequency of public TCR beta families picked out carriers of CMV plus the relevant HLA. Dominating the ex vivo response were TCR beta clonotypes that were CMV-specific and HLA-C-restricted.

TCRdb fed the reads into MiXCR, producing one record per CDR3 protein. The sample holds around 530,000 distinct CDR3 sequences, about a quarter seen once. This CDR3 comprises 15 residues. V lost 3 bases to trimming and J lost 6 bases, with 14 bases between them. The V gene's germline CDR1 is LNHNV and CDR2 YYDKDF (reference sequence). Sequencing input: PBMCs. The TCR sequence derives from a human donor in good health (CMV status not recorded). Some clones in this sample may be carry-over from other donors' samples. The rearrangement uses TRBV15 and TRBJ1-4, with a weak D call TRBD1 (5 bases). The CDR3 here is CATSRLPGLYEKLFF. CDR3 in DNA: TGTGCCACCAGCAGGTTACCGGGACTCTATGAAAAACTGTTTTTT.